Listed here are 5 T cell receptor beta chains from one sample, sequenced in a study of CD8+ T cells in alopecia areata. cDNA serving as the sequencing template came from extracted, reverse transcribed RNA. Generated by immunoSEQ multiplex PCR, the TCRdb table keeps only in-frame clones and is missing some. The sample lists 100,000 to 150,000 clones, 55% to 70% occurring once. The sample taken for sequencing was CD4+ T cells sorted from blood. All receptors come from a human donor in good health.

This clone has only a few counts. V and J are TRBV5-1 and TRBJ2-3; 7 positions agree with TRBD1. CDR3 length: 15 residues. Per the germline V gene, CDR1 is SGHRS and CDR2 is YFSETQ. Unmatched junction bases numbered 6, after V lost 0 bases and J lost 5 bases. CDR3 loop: CASSLVTGEGDTQYF. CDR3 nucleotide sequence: TGCGCCAGCAGCTTGGTAACAGGGGAAGGAGATACGCAGTATTTT.

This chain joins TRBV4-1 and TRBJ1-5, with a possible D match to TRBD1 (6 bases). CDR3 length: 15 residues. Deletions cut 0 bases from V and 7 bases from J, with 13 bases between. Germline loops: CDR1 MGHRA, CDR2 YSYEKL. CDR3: CASSQEGAGAQPQHF. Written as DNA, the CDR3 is TGCGCCAGCAGCCAAGAAGGGGCGGGGGCCCAGCCCCAGCATTTT.

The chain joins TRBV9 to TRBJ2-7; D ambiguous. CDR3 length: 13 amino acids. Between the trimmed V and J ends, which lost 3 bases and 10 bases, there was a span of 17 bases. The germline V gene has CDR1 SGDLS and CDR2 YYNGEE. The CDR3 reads CASSAFPSGVQYF. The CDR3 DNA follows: TGTGCCAGCAGCGCATTCCCGAGTGGGGTTCAGTACTTC.

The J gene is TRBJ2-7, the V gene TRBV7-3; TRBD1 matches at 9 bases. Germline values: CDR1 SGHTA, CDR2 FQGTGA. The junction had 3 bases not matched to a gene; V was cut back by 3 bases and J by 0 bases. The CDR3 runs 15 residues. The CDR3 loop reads CASSFTGGNSYEQYF. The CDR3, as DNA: TGTGCCAGCAGCTTCACAGGGGGCAACTCCTACGAGCAGTACTTC.

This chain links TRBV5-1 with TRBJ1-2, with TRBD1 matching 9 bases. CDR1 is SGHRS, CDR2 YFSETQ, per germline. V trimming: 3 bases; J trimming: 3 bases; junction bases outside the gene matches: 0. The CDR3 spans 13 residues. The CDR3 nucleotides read TGCGCCAGCAGCTGGACAGGGGACTATGGCTACACCTTC. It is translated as CASSWTGDYGYTF.